This paragraph covers one TCR beta chain sequence. In the authors' workflow: Estimated nucleated cell counts came from reference gene primer amplification. TCRdb's copy holds only in-frame clones and misses some; the assay was immunoSEQ multiplex PCR. The V and J calls and clone size were taken over from that table, and D and trimming were inferred from the DNA. The sample has 190,000 or so clones; approximately 86% are singletons. Germline V lookup: CDR1 MNHEY, CDR2 SVGAGI. The CDR3 totals 11 residues. V gave up 2 bases and J gave up 4 bases, with 3 bases separating them. This specimen belongs to a study of blood T cell repertoires in COVID-19.

J is TRBJ2-7 and V is TRBV6-5, with D unclear. This TCR came from a woman older than 75 with acute or convalescent COVID-19. Sequenced: peripheral blood. CDR3 coding DNA: TGTGCCAGCAGTTACCAGTACGAGCAGTACTTC. This sequence encodes CASSYQYEQYF.